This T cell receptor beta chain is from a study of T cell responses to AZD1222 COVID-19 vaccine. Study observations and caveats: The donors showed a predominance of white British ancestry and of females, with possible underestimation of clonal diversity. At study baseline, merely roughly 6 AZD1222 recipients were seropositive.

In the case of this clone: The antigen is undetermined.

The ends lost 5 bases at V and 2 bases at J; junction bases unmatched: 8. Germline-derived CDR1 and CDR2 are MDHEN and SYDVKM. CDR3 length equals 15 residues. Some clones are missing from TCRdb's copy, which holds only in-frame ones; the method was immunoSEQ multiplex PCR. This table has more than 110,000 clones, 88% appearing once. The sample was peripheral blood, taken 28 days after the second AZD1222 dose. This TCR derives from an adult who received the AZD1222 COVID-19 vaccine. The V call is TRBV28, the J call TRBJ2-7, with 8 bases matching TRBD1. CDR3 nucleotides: TGTGCCAGCAGTCCCGGGGACAGGATGACCTACGAGCAGTACTTC. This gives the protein CASSPGDRMTYEQYF.